These 22 T cell receptor beta chains were all obtained from the same sample, sequenced in a study of T cell responses to AZD1222 COVID-19 vaccine. The table came from immunoSEQ multiplex PCR; TCRdb's copy has only in-frame clones and leaves some out. The table has some 190,000 clones, roughly 94% seen once; the top ten hold around 1.7%. The source was peripheral blood, collected 28 days after the second dose of the MenACWY control vaccine. These receptors originate from an adult who received the MenACWY meningococcal vaccine as a control.

This clone was seen just once. V gene TRBV19 combines with J gene TRBJ2-7, with 9 positions matching TRBD2. The germline gives CDR1 LNHDA, CDR2 SQIVND (reference sequence). This CDR3 region has 15 residues. Trimming removed 2 bases from V and 5 bases from J; junction bases left unmatched: 7. The CDR3 bases are TGTGCCAGTAGTATATCCGGACTAGCGCAGGACGAGCAGTACTTC. Protein: CASSISGLAQDEQYF.

Concerning this clone: Other DNA sequences in the same sample also yield this CDR3. This chain uses TRBV29-1 with TRBJ2-2; D uncertain. The CDR3 runs to 14 residues. From germline, CDR1 is SQVTM and CDR2 ANQGSEA. V was pared by 0 bases and J by 2 bases, with 7 bases between. CDR3 loop: CSVEDRRNTGELFF. CDR3 coding DNA: TGCAGCGTTGAAGACCGCAGAAACACCGGGGAGCTGTTTTTT.

The gene calls are TRBV7-3 and TRBJ2-2; TRBD1 is a possible D gene (5 bases). Germline CDR1 reads SGHTA; CDR2 reads FQGTGA. The length of the CDR3 is 15 residues. The V end lost 5 bases, the J end lost 2 bases, and 12 bases lay between the germline ends. This CDR3 reads CASSPQGFNTGELFF. CDR3 coding DNA: TGTGCCAGCAGCCCCCAGGGTTTCAACACCGGGGAGCTGTTTTTT.

The J gene is TRBJ2-1, the V gene TRBV13, with TRBD1 matching 11 bases. The CDR3 extends over 15 amino acids. CDR1 is PRHDT and CDR2 is FYEKMQ in the germline V gene (reference sequence). J was trimmed by 6 bases and V by 6 bases; bases with no gene match: 7. The CDR3 is CASRVGQGAGNEQFF. The DNA for the CDR3 is TGTGCCAGCAGGGTCGGACAGGGGGCAGGCAATGAGCAGTTCTTC.

V and J are TRBV7-3 and TRBJ2-1; D perhaps matches TRBD2 (7 bases). Germline loops: CDR1 SGHTA, CDR2 FQGTGA. This CDR3 spans 15 amino acids. V was trimmed by 3 bases and J by 7 bases, leaving 16 bases between them. CDR3 DNA: TGTGCCAGCAGCTTTCAGGGAGGGGGTGAGAATGAGCAGTTCTTC. It specifies CASSFQGGGENEQFF.

The genes are TRBV28 and TRBJ2-7; D may correspond to TRBD1 or TRBD2 (5 bases each). CDR3 size: 15 residues. Trimming shortened V by 2 bases and J by 1 base, and 12 bases separated the two germline ends. Germline CDR1 reads MDHEN; CDR2 reads SYDVKM. The CDR3 bases are TGTGCCAGCAGTTTACAGGATGGGGGTTCCTACGAGCAGTACTTC. Protein product: CASSLQDGGSYEQYF. The full variable domain, with the rest looked up from reference TRBV28 and TRBJ2-7, is DVKVTQSSRYLVKRTGEKVFLECVQDMDHENMFWYRQDPGLGLRLIYFSYDVKMKEKGDIPEGYSVSREKKERFSLILESASTNQTSMYLCASSLQDGGSYEQYFGPGTRLTVT.

V usage is TRBV7-3 and J usage is TRBJ2-2; tentatively, D is TRBD2 (7 bases). Germline V CDR1 and CDR2: SGHTA, FQGTGA. Trimming took 5 bases from V and 6 from J, leaving 10 bases between them. The CDR3 consists of 13 residues. The CDR3 nucleotides read TGTGCCAGCAGCGGGGAGGGGGCCGGGGAGCTGTTTTTT. It specifies CASSGEGAGELFF. Looking up the rest from reference TRBV7-3 and TRBJ2-2 gives the full variable domain: GAGVSQTPSNKVTEKGKYVELRCDPISGHTALYWYRQSLGQGPEFLIYFQGTGAADDSGLPNDRFFAVRPEGSVSTLKIQRTERGDSAVYLCASSGEGAGELFFGEGSRLTVL.

This chain links TRBV11-2 with TRBJ1-4, with D possibly being TRBD1 (5 bases). The germline gives CDR1 SGHAT, CDR2 FQNNGV. Trimming pared 6 bases from V and 7 bases from J, leaving 24 bases between. This CDR3 spans 17 amino acids. CDR3 DNA sequence: TGTGCCAGCAGGCGAGGGGTGGAGGGGACCAGAGTTGAAAAACTGTTTTTT. Its protein product is CASRRGVEGTRVEKLFF.

The chain uses TRBV5-4 and TRBJ2-1, with 7 bases that match TRBD2. CDR1 is SGHNT and CDR2 is YYREEE in the germline V gene (reference sequence). Trimming removed 1 base from V and 9 bases from J; junction bases left unmatched: 10. There are 15 residues in the CDR3. The CDR3 protein is CASSLPSGLASEQFF. CDR3 in DNA: TGTGCCAGCAGCTTGCCTAGCGGTTTAGCTAGTGAGCAGTTCTTC.

The genes are TRBV7-9 and TRBJ2-1, with D possibly being TRBD1 (6 bases). CDR1 and CDR2 (germline): SEHNR, FQNEAQ (reference sequence). V lost 5 bases, J lost 2 bases, and 19 bases lay in between. The CDR3 length is 17 residues. The CDR3 DNA follows: TGTGCCAGCAGCCCCTCGTCGCAGGGGTCCGCCTACAATGAGCAGTTCTTC. Translated, it gives CASSPSSQGSAYNEQFF.

This chain uses TRBV4-1 with TRBJ1-1, with D possibly TRBD1 on 6 matching bases. Trimming took off 5 bases at V and 3 bases at J, with 13 bases between the two ends. The germline V gene has CDR1 MGHRA and CDR2 YSYEKL. CDR3 length: 14 residues. The CDR3 protein is CASSVEQGYTEAFF. CDR3 DNA sequence: TGCGCCAGCAGCGTTGAACAGGGCTACACTGAAGCTTTCTTT.

This clone has only one observation. V gene TRBV28 combines with J gene TRBJ1-2, with D unclear. CDR1 is MDHEN and CDR2 is SYDVKM in the germline V gene. V lost 3 bases, J lost 5 bases, and 7 bases lay in between. The CDR3 spans 12 residues. The CDR3 sequence is CASSLVQYGYTF. CDR3 bases: TGTGCCAGCAGTTTGGTCCAGTATGGCTACACCTTC.

The rearrangement uses TRBV28 and TRBJ2-1, with 13 bases matching TRBD2. Germline trimming cut 8 bases from V and 5 bases from J; bases unmatched to any gene: 15. Per germline, CDR1 MDHEN and CDR2 SYDVKM. The CDR3 has 18 amino acids. CDR3 in amino acids: CASSPPGLAGDSDNEQFF. The CDR3 DNA reads as TGTGCCAGCTCTCCGCCCGGACTAGCGGGAGATTCGGACAATGAGCAGTTCTTC.

The chain joins TRBV6-5 to TRBJ1-1; the D gene is possibly TRBD1 (5 bases). V was shortened by 6 bases and J by 6 bases, with 11 bases between the two germline ends. Germline V gene lookup returns CDR1 MNHEY and CDR2 SVGAGI. CDR3 length: 12 residues. In DNA form, the CDR3 reads TGTGCCAGCAGCATCCAAGGGGCTGAAGCTTTCTTT. Protein product: CASSIQGAEAFF.

In its sample, this clone was seen once. V gene TRBV3-1 (or the pseudogene TRBV3-2) combines with J gene TRBJ2-3; possibly TRBD1 for D (6 bases). This CDR3 spans 13 amino acids. The V gene's germline CDR1 is LGHDT and CDR2 YNNKEL (reference sequence). V lost 2 bases to trimming and J lost 8 bases, with 11 bases between them. The CDR3 DNA follows: TGTGCCAGCAGCCAATTGGGGGCGGTTACGCAGTATTTT. Translated, it gives CASSQLGAVTQYF.

V is TRBV28 and J is TRBJ2-7; TRBD1 is a possible D gene (6 bases). CDR1 and CDR2 from the germline V gene are MDHEN and SYDVKM. This CDR3 comprises 13 residues. Deletions cut 8 bases from V and 2 bases from J, with 13 bases between. The CDR3 sequence: CASGAGATYEQYF. The CDR3 region has the DNA TGTGCCAGCGGGGCAGGGGCAACCTACGAGCAGTACTTC.

The CDR3 sequence is CASSPGRVNYGYTF. The CDR3 DNA follows: TGTGCCAGCAGCCCAGGGCGTGTTAACTATGGCTACACCTTC. This sequence joins TRBV28 and TRBJ1-2, with a weak D call TRBD1 (5 bases). Germline V gene sequence: CDR1 MDHEN, CDR2 SYDVKM. The CDR3 is made up of 14 amino acids. V shed 6 bases and J shed 1 base, with 12 bases lying between them.

The rearrangement links TRBV10-3 to TRBJ2-2; D is perhaps TRBD1 or TRBD2 (5 bases each). This CDR3 is 15 amino acids long. CDR1 and CDR2 from the germline V gene are ENHRY and SYGVKD. V was pared by 2 bases and J by 1 base, with 8 bases between. CDR3 nucleotide sequence: TGTGCCATCAGTGAGGGGGGACGGAACACCGGGGAGCTGTTTTTT. This sequence encodes CAISEGGRNTGELFF.

This chain links TRBV18 with TRBJ2-5; 14 positions match TRBD2. J lost 3 bases, V lost 5 bases, and 8 bases had no gene match. Germline V CDR1 and CDR2: KGHSH, LQKENI. This CDR3 comprises 17 residues. The CDR3 nucleotides are TGTGCCAGCTCAGCAGAGGGACTAGCGGGGGATGAAGAGACCCAGTACTTC. Its protein product is CASSAEGLAGDEETQYF.

Turning to this clone: This same CDR3 is encoded by further DNA sequences in the sample. The chain couples TRBV5-4 to TRBJ2-1; unclear D gene. The germline gives CDR1 SGHNT, CDR2 YYREEE (reference sequence). This CDR3 region has 12 residues. Trimming took 2 bases from V and 4 from J, leaving 4 bases between them. The DNA for the CDR3 is TGTGCCAGCAGCTTCGGATACAATGAGCAGTTCTTC. Its translation is CASSFGYNEQFF. The full variable domain, rest sourced from reference TRBV5-4 and TRBJ2-1, is ETGVTQSPTHLIKTRGQQVTLRCSSQSGHNTVSWYQQALGQGPQFIFQYYREEENGRGNFPPRFSGLQFPNYSSELNVNALELDDSALYLCASSFGYNEQFFGPGTRLTVL.

V and J are TRBV6-1 and TRBJ2-2; the D is unclear. V was pared by 1 base and J by 0 bases, with 6 bases between. Per germline, CDR1 MNHNS and CDR2 SASEGT. The CDR3 length is 15 residues. The DNA for the CDR3 is TGTGCCAGCAGTGAAGTACGAGCGAACACCGGGGAGCTGTTTTTT. It specifies CASSEVRANTGELFF.

The rearrangement joins TRBV24-1 to TRBJ2-3, with 7 positions matching TRBD2. This CDR3 region has 15 residues. V was clipped by 2 bases and J by 7 bases; unmatched bases: 8. Germline loops: CDR1 KGHDR, CDR2 SFDVKD. CDR3 region: CATSDSGSGVYTQYF. The CDR3 coding sequence is TGTGCCACCAGTGATTCGGGGAGCGGGGTTTATACGCAGTATTTT.